Listed below are T cell receptor beta chains from one sample, sequenced in a study of cytomegalovirus exposure and HLA in healthy donors. Sequencing was performed with immunoSEQ multiplex PCR; in TCRdb, only in-frame clones are kept and a portion is missing. Its table records about 40,000 clones. The source material was PBMCs. All receptors derive from a male donor in good health and CMV-seronegative. Each CDR3 is given with its conserved first and last residue. A D gene is named only where the DNA matches it firmly.

14,.,TRBJ1-1,TRBV2,CASSESAGHTEAFF,TGTGCCAGCAGTGAATCCGCAGGGCACACTGAAGCTTTCTTT
14,TRBD2,TRBJ2-1,TRBV7-2,CASSSRGFANEQFF,TGTGCCAGCAGTTCGCGGGGGTTTGCGAATGAGCAGTTCTTC
18,TRBD2,TRBJ2-1,TRBV5-4,CASSLGLAGGWTYNEQFF,TGTGCCAGCAGCTTAGGGCTAGCGGGGGGGTGGACCTACAATGAGCAGTTCTTC
12,TRBD1,TRBJ1-4,TRBV30,CAWGQGEEKLFF,TGTGCCTGGGGACAGGGTGAGGAAAAACTGTTTTTT
16,TRBD1,TRBJ2-7,TRBV4-1,CASSITGTGGVYEQYF,TGCGCCAGCAGCATAACCGGGACAGGGGGCGTCTACGAGCAGTACTTC
13,.,TRBJ2-1,TRBV6-1,CASSPQGWDEQFF,TGTGCCAGCAGCCCCCAGGGGTGGGATGAGCAGTTCTTC
15,TRBD1,TRBJ1-5,TRBV5-8,CASSTGQGRGQPQHF,TGTGCCAGCAGCACAGGACAGGGGAGAGGTCAGCCCCAGCATTTT
13,.,TRBJ2-1,TRBV11-2,CASSLLQGNEQFF,TGTGCCAGCAGCTTACTCCAGGGGAATGAGCAGTTCTTC
12,.,TRBJ2-7,TRBV11-2,CASGGEFYEQYF,TGTGCCTCTGGTGGGGAGTTCTACGAGCAGTACTTC
16,.,TRBJ2-5,TRBV6-5,CASSFSSRGQQETQYF,TGTGCCAGCAGTTTCTCCAGCAGGGGCCAGCAAGAGACCCAGTACTTC
14,TRBD1,TRBJ1-5,TRBV25-1,CASSVQGSNQPQHF,TGTGCCAGCAGTGTACAGGGGTCCAATCAGCCCCAGCATTTT
15,.,TRBJ2-6,TRBV6-5,CASSYRGTGANVLTF,TGTGCCAGCAGTTACAGGGGTACTGGGGCCAACGTCCTGACTTTC
13,.,TRBJ2-7,TRBV7-9,CASSFLSTYEQYF,TGTGCCAGCAGCTTCCTGAGCACCTACGAGCAGTACTTC
10,.,TRBJ1-1,TRBV19,CATRDSRAFF,TGTGCCACCCGCGACAGCCGGGCTTTCTTT
13,TRBD1,TRBJ2-5,TRBV2,CASSGDSQETQYF,TGTGCCAGCAGTGGGGACAGCCAAGAGACCCAGTACTTC
16,TRBD1,TRBJ1-5,TRBV19,CASSPKDRGRDQPQHF,TGTGCCAGTAGTCCTAAGGACAGGGGGCGCGATCAGCCCCAGCATTTT
14,TRBD1,TRBJ1-6,TRBV30,CAWSEGQGGSPLHF,TGTGCCTGGAGCGAGGGACAGGGGGGATCACCCCTCCACTTT
15,.,TRBJ1-6,TRBV12-5,CASGLGTVLDSPLHF,TGTGCTAGTGGTTTGGGTACAGTGTTAGATTCACCCCTCCACTTT